This T cell receptor beta chain was captured by sequencing in a study of blood T cell repertoires in COVID-19. In the study overall: Sources were T cells, B-cell-depleted T cells, or PBMCs; the material itself was cDNA or gDNA.

In the study's own analysis: Nucleated cell counts were estimated from reference gene primer amplification. The table came from immunoSEQ multiplex PCR; TCRdb's copy has only in-frame clones and leaves some out. V and J calls and clone size are given by that table; D and trimming were obtained from the DNA. This repertoire shows under 250,000 clones, roughly 88% found once; its top ten account for approximately 6%. V lost 3 bases, J lost 7 bases, and 0 bases stayed unmatched. Germline loops: CDR1 MNHNS, CDR2 SASEGT. The CDR3 has 13 residues. The Seattle patients joined while their infection was active and were tracked longitudinally afterward.

The sequence came from a woman in her twenties or thirties with COVID-19, enrolled during active disease. Sample: peripheral blood. The chain employs TRBV6-1 and TRBJ1-6; 7 nucleotides line up with TRBD1. The CDR3 DNA reads as TGTGCCAGCAGTGAGGGACAGAATTCACCCCTCCACTTT. Its translation: CASSEGQNSPLHF.